What follows are 23 T cell receptor beta chains derived from one specimen sequenced in a study of tissue T cells after allogeneic stem cell transplantation. Using immunoSEQ multiplex PCR, the repertoire was profiled, and TCRdb retains in-frame clones only, with some absent. Here the sample spans some 48,000 clones, about three quarters being singletons. The sequencing sample was made of sorted cells pooled from one or two spleens. The receptor set was obtained from a pool of C57BL/6 mice in good health.

As for this clone: The listed genes are named as in mouse. The CDR3 extends 1 residue past the end of the read, so its final part is completed from the germline J gene. V is TRBV31 and J is TRBJ2-5; 7 bases are a match to TRBD1. The J segment lost 8 bases and the V segment lost 0 bases, leaving 5 bases of the junction unmatched. Germline V CDR1 and CDR2: GKSSPN, SITVG. CDR3 length: 13 amino acids. The CDR3 reads CAWSLATGPTQYF. The sequenced part of the CDR3 DNA is TGTGCCTGGAGTCTAGCGACAGGGCCCACCCAGTAC.

As regards this clone: Gene names are mouse gene names. The observed sequence ends 1 residue before the CDR3 terminus, with the missing tail filled in from the germline J gene. The rearrangement links TRBV1 to TRBJ2-1; weak D call: TRBD1 (5 bases). Germline V gene data show CDR1 as NSQYPW and CDR2 as LRSPGD (reference sequence). The CDR3 is 14 residues long. V was shortened by 0 bases and J by 5 bases, with 8 bases between the two germline ends. The CDR3 reads CTCSADGQNAEQFF. The part of the CDR3 DNA that was read is TGCACCTGCAGTGCAGATGGACAAAATGCTGAGCAGTTC. Full variable domain (missing parts from reference TRBV1 and TRBJ2-1): VTLLEQNPRWRLVPRGQAVNLRCILKNSQYPWMSWYQQDLQKQLQWLFTLRSPGDKEVKSLPGADYLATRVTDTELRLQVANMSQGRTLYCTCSADGQNAEQFFGPGTRLTVL.

Turning to this clone: All gene names here are mouse names. Read data end 1 residue before the CDR3 end; the end is taken from the germline J gene. The J gene is TRBJ2-1, the V gene TRBV4, with TRBD2 matching over 8 bases. With V trimmed by 4 bases and J by 7 bases, 3 bases remained unmatched. Germline-derived CDR1 and CDR2 are LGHDT and YNNKQL (reference sequence). This CDR3 has 13 amino acids. The sequenced part of the CDR3 DNA is TGTGCCAGCAGCTTCTGGGGGGCCGCTGAGCAGTTC. Translation gives CASSFWGAAEQF. The full CDR3 is CASSFWGAAEQFF.

To note about this clone: Any gene name here is a mouse gene name. The sequence runs out 1 residue before the end of the CDR3; the remainder is reconstructed from the germline J gene. The gene calls are TRBV12-1 and TRBJ1-1; perhaps TRBD1 as D (6 bases). Trimming left V 0 bases short and J 4 bases short, with 8 bases between. This CDR3 has 13 amino acids. Per germline, CDR1 SGHSN and CDR2 HYEKVE. CDR3 bases read: TGTGCCAGCTCTCTCCGGGACATCACAGAAGTCTTC. Translating gives CASSLRDITEVF. The CDR3 reads in full as CASSLRDITEVFF.

In the case of this clone: Germline and genes here are mouse. The sequenced fragment ends 1 residue before the CDR3 boundary, so the rest is inferred from the germline J gene. The genes are TRBV12-1 and TRBJ1-2, with D perhaps matching TRBD1 (6 bases). The CDR3 is made up of 14 amino acids. V dropped 0 bases and J dropped 3 bases, with 10 bases sitting between them. The germline V gene encodes CDR1 SGHSN and CDR2 HYEKVE. The covered CDR3 bases are TGTGCCAGCTCTCTCGCACAGGGAGACTCCGACTACACC. Translating gives CASSLAQGDSDYT. From start to end, the CDR3 is CASSLAQGDSDYTF. The entire variable domain, with the rest obtained from reference TRBV12-1 and TRBJ1-2, is as follows: DSGVVQSPRHIIKEKGGRSVLTCIPISGHSNVVWYQQTLGKELKFLIQHYEKVERDKGFLPSRFSVQQFDDYHSEMNMSALELEDSAMYFCASSLAQGDSDYTFGSGTRLLVI.

Of note for this clone: All gene names here are mouse names. The read terminates 1 residue before the CDR3 end, so the remaining end is supplied by the germline J gene. The genes are TRBV13-3 and TRBJ1-4, with D unclear. Germline values: CDR1 NNHDY, CDR2 SYVADS. The CDR3 length is 14 residues. Trimming removed 2 bases at V and 0 bases at J, with 5 bases between. CDR3 loop: CASSDIFSNERLFF. CDR3 DNA (partial): TGTGCCAGCAGTGACATCTTTTCCAACGAAAGATTATTT.

In the case of this clone: Gene names refer to mouse genes. The CDR3 end falls 1 residue outside the read, so it is completed with the germline J gene. J is TRBJ2-5 and V is TRBV31; D gene unclear. The CDR3 totals 11 residues. Trimming pared 1 base from V and 1 base from J, leaving 0 bases between. From germline, CDR1 is GKSSPN and CDR2 SITVG. CDR3 bases read: TGTGCCTGGAGTCACCAAGACACCCAGTAC. Amino acids: CAWSHQDTQY. The full CDR3 protein is CAWSHQDTQYF.

In regard to this clone: Each gene name is a mouse one. The CDR3 goes on 1 residue after the read ends, and that part is filled in from the germline J gene. V gene TRBV5 combines with J gene TRBJ2-2; tentatively, D is TRBD1 (7 bases). The V gene lost 0 bases and the J gene lost 5 bases, with 16 bases spanning the gap. The germline V gene encodes CDR1 LGHNA and CDR2 YNLKQL (reference sequence). The CDR3 contains 17 residues. CDR3 region: CASSQDNRRGRTGQLYF. The DNA read from the CDR3 is TGTGCCAGCAGCCAAGATAATAGGAGGGGGCGGACCGGGCAGCTCTAC.

For this clone: Gene names denote mouse genes. The read falls 1 residue short of the CDR3 end, and the missing part is taken from the germline J gene. This rearrangement joins TRBV13-2 to TRBJ2-4; TRBD1 agrees at 9 bases. This CDR3 comprises 13 residues. Trimming took 4 bases from V and 7 from J; bases not matched to a gene: 4. Per the germline V gene, CDR1 is NNHNN and CDR2 is SYGAGS (reference sequence). The sequenced part of the CDR3 DNA is TGTGCCAGCGGTCGGACAGGGGAAGACACCTTGTAC. Amino acids: CASGRTGEDTLY. The CDR3, in full, reads CASGRTGEDTLYF.

In the case of this clone: The genes and germline here are from mouse. The read ends 1 residue early relative to the CDR3; the germline J gene fills the gap. The chain is built from TRBV2 and TRBJ1-5, with D perhaps TRBD1 (6 bases). The germline V and J ends were trimmed by 4 bases and 4 bases, with 8 bases remaining between them. The CDR3 loop spans 13 amino acids. The germline V gene has CDR1 LGHNA and CDR2 YSYQKL. The part of the CDR3 DNA that was read is TGTGCCAGCAGCCGGGGACAAAACCAGGCTCCGCTT. Residues: CASSRGQNQAPL. The full-length CDR3 reads as CASSRGQNQAPLF. Filled out from reference TRBV2 and TRBJ1-5, the complete variable domain reads DPKIIQKPKYLVAVTGSEKILICEQYLGHNAMYWYRQSAKKPLEFMFSYSYQKLMDNQTASSRFQPQSSKKNHLDLQITALKPDDSATYFCASSRGQNQAPLFGEGTRLSVL.

Details on this clone: Gene names and germline match the mouse. Read data end 1 residue before the CDR3 end; the end is taken from the germline J gene. The chain is built from TRBV1 and TRBJ2-3; 12 nucleotides match TRBD2. V trimming: 2 bases; J trimming: 2 bases; junction bases outside the gene matches: 2. Germline-derived CDR1 and CDR2 are NSQYPW and LRSPGD (reference sequence). The CDR3 runs to 16 residues. CDR3 amino acids: CTCSARDWGVAETLYF. The CDR3 DNA, read in part, is TGCACCTGCAGTGCAAGGGACTGGGGGGTTGCAGAAACGCTGTAT.

About this clone: The genes and germline here are from mouse. The read falls 1 residue short of the CDR3 end, and the missing part is taken from the germline J gene. The chain uses TRBV29 and TRBJ1-5; 7 bases fit TRBD1. J was trimmed by 6 bases and V by 7 bases; bases with no gene match: 3. The CDR3 is made up of 12 amino acids. The germline V gene has CDR1 MSHET and CDR2 SYDVDS. The sequenced part of the CDR3 DNA is TGTGCTAGCATCCGGGACAGCCAGGCTCCGCTT. As protein: CASIRDSQAPL. In full, the CDR3 is CASIRDSQAPLF.

As concerns this clone: Genes and germline come from the mouse. The read falls 1 residue short of the CDR3 end, and the missing part is taken from the germline J gene. The chain couples TRBV1 to TRBJ1-4, with D maybe TRBD1 (5 bases). V lost 4 bases and J 3 bases, leaving 6 bases between the germline ends. The CDR3 spans 13 residues. Germline V gene data show CDR1 as NSQYPW and CDR2 as LRSPGD (reference sequence). CDR3 protein: CTCSGTTNERLFF. CDR3 bases read: TGCACCTGCAGTGGGACAACCAACGAAAGATTATTT. Full variable domain (outside the CDR3, taken from reference TRBV1 and TRBJ1-4): VTLLEQNPRWRLVPRGQAVNLRCILKNSQYPWMSWYQQDLQKQLQWLFTLRSPGDKEVKSLPGADYLATRVTDTELRLQVANMSQGRTLYCTCSGTTNERLFFGHGTKLSVL.

Remarks on this clone: Mouse gene names and germline throughout. The CDR3 end lies 1 residue beyond the end of the read and is filled in from the germline J gene. The chain has TRBV20 and TRBJ1-1; D call uncertain. With 6 bases removed from V and 0 bases from J, the gap between germline ends came to 8 bases. The germline gives CDR1 GFQATS, CDR2 STVNSAI. The CDR3 is made up of 12 amino acids. The DNA read from the CDR3 is TGTGGTGCGTACATTGCAAACACAGAAGTCTTC. Protein sequence: CGAYIANTEVF. The whole CDR3 protein reads CGAYIANTEVFF.

Regarding this clone: The genes are named according to mouse. With the read ending 1 residue before the CDR3 end, the germline J gene is used to fill in that end. Other DNA sequences in this sample translate to the same CDR3. The chain joins TRBV13-1 to TRBJ2-1; 8 bases agree with TRBD2. This CDR3 is built from 14 residues. V lost 2 bases and J lost 3; bases outside the gene matches: 1. CDR1 and CDR2 (germline): NSHNY, SYGAGN. The CDR3 is CASSDLGGYAEQFF. The sequenced part of the CDR3 DNA is TGTGCCAGCAGTGACCTGGGGGGCTATGCTGAGCAGTTC.

Note on this clone: Gene names refer to mouse genes. The read terminates 1 residue before the CDR3 end, so the remaining end is supplied by the germline J gene. The chain has TRBV13-2 and TRBJ1-1; 10 nucleotides align to TRBD1. This CDR3 is 12 amino acids long. Looked up from germline, CDR1 is NNHNN and CDR2 is SYGAGS (reference sequence). Trimming cost V 2 bases and J 10 bases; bases outside gene matches: 2. The CDR3 spells CASGDRDRGVFF. Partial CDR3 DNA: TGTGCCAGCGGTGACAGGGACAGGGGAGTCTTC.

Of note for this clone: Gene names denote mouse genes. The read finishes 1 residue shy of the CDR3 end, and the germline J gene is used to complete it. The chain links TRBV31 to TRBJ2-5; 7 positions match TRBD1. V gave up 2 bases and J gave up 1 base; unmatched junction bases: 3. The CDR3 length is 14 residues. Germline CDR1 reads GKSSPN; CDR2 reads SITVG. The part of the CDR3 DNA that was read is TGTGCCTGGAGTTACAGGGGAGACCAAGACACCCAGTAC. Protein: CAWSYRGDQDTQY. In full, the CDR3 reads CAWSYRGDQDTQYF.

Regarding this clone: The gene symbols are mouse symbols. The CDR3 goes on 1 residue after the read ends, and that part is filled in from the germline J gene. The chain uses TRBV20 and TRBJ2-4; TRBD2 agrees at 9 bases. The germline V gene has CDR1 GFQATS and CDR2 STVNSAI. The CDR3 consists of 15 residues. V was clipped by 4 bases and J by 0 bases; unmatched bases: 5. The CDR3 reads CGATDWGTSQNTLYF. The sequenced CDR3 bases are TGTGGTGCTACCGACTGGGGGACTAGTCAAAACACCTTGTAC. Based on the CDR3 plus reference TRBV20 and TRBJ2-4, the full variable domain is GALVYQYPRRTICKSGTSMRMECQAVGFQATSVAWYRQSPQKTFELIALSTVNSAIKYEQNFTQEKFPISHPNLSFSSMTVLNAYLEDRGLYLCGATDWGTSQNTLYFGAGTRLSVL.

For this clone: The gene names given are mouse names. The sequence runs out 1 residue before the end of the CDR3; the remainder is reconstructed from the germline J gene. The chain has TRBV1 and TRBJ1-1; D is possibly TRBD1 (6 bases). Germline V gives CDR1 NSQYPW, CDR2 LRSPGD (reference sequence). There are 14 residues in the CDR3. V lost 4 bases and J lost 1, with 10 bases in between. The part of the CDR3 DNA that was read is TGCACCTGCAGTGACCGGGACAAAAACACAGAAGTCTTC. The encoded protein is CTCSDRDKNTEVF. The complete CDR3 sequence is CTCSDRDKNTEVFF. The full variable domain, in which reference TRBV1 and TRBJ1-1 provide the parts outside the CDR3, is VTLLEQNPRWRLVPRGQAVNLRCILKNSQYPWMSWYQQDLQKQLQWLFTLRSPGDKEVKSLPGADYLATRVTDTELRLQVANMSQGRTLYCTCSDRDKNTEVFFGKGTRLTVV.

With regard to this clone: Each gene name is a mouse one. The read ends 1 residue shy of where the CDR3 ends; the end is completed using the germline J gene. This chain links TRBV3 with TRBJ1-4; D is unresolved. Trimming stripped 6 bases from V and 4 bases from J, with 9 bases between. The CDR3 consists of 13 residues. Germline CDR1 and CDR2: SNHLY and FYNGKV (reference sequence). The sequenced CDR3 bases are TGTGCCAGCAGACCTGACAACAACGAAAGATTATTT. As protein: CASRPDNNERLF. In full, the CDR3 is CASRPDNNERLFF. Looking up the rest from reference TRBV3 and TRBJ1-4 gives the full variable domain: GPKVLQIPSHQIIDMGQMVTLNCDPVSNHLYFYWYKQILGQQMEFLVNFYNGKVMEKSKLFKDQFSVERPDGSYFTLKIQPTALEDSAVYFCASRPDNNERLFFGHGTKLSVL.

Only a few counts were recorded for this clone. The gene names given are mouse names. Read data end 1 residue before the CDR3 end; the end is taken from the germline J gene. The chain carries TRBV3 and TRBJ1-1, with TRBD1 matching 12 bases. V lost 4 bases, J lost 10 bases, and 4 bases stayed unmatched. The CDR3 is made up of 13 amino acids. Germline-derived CDR1 and CDR2 are SNHLY and FYNGKV (reference sequence). The CDR3 here is CASSSRDRGRVFF. The sequenced CDR3 bases are TGTGCCAGCAGCTCCCGGGACAGGGGGCGAGTCTTC.

As to this clone: The listed genes are named as in mouse. The CDR3 protein is CSSRQGQYF. CDR3 DNA, as far as it was read: TGTAGTTCTAGACAGGGACAGTAC. The chain uses TRBV30 and TRBJ2-7, with D perhaps matching TRBD1 (5 bases). Coverage ceases 1 residue before the CDR3 finishes, and the germline J gene fills in the end. This CDR3 is 9 amino acids long. Germline CDR1 is SQVVS and CDR2 is ANEGSEA. Trimming took 2 bases from V and 9 from J, leaving 5 bases between them.

This clone was counted only a few times. Genes and germline come from the mouse. The read halts 1 residue ahead of the CDR3 end, with the missing end drawn from the germline J gene. Other nucleotide sequences in the sample specify the same CDR3. V and J are TRBV19 and TRBJ2-7; maybe TRBD2 (6 bases). Germline CDR1 and CDR2: FNHDT and SITEND (reference sequence). The CDR3 has 12 amino acids. Trimming cost V 1 base and J 4 bases, with 6 bases left between them. The CDR3: CASSITGYEQYF. The CDR3 DNA, read in part, is TGTGCCAGCAGTATAACTGGGTATGAACAGTAC.